Given below is one TCR beta chain in context. The antigen is undetermined. A much larger clone sits a single nucleotide away, making a read error possible. Study findings and constraints: Tumor Treg TCRs overlapped most with tumor naive CD4+ cells. The TCR gene usage of tumor memory CD4+ T cells clustered together with blood and lymph node memory CD4+ cells and with lymph node naive CD4+ cells.

Cells sorted as Tregs were CD4+, CD25+ and CD127-/low. After constant-region reverse-primer amplification, full-length variable regions underwent semi-nested PCR with Nested Universal Primer A. One entry per CDR3 protein results from TCRdb running MiXCR on the 5' RACE reads. The sample contains 35,000 to 50,000 distinct CDR3 sequences, roughly a fifth of which appear only once. The CDR3 covers 15 residues. The V gene end was trimmed by 11 bases and the J gene end by 5 bases; junction bases not matched to a gene: 9. The V gene's germline CDR1 is ENHRY and CDR2 SYGVKD. Sequenced input: Tregs sorted from blood. The clonotype comes from a female donor with breast cancer. The chain is built from TRBV10-3 and TRBJ2-5, with 15 bases lining up with TRBD2. The DNA of the CDR3 is TGTGCCGCTGGACTAGCGGGAGGGCCGGAGGAGACCCAGTACTTC. Its translation is CAAGLAGGPEETQYF.